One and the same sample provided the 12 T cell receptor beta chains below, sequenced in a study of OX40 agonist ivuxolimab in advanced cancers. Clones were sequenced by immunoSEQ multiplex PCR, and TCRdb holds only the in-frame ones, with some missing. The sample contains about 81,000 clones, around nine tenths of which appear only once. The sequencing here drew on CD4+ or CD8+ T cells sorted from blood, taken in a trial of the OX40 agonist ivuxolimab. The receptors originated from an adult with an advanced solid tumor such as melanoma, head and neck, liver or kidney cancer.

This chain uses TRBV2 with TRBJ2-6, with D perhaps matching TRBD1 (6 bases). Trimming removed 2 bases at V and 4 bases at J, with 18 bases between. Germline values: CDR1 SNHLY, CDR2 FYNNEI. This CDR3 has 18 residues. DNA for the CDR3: TGTGCCAGCAGTGAACGAGCAGGGGAATCAAAAGGGGCCAACGTCCTGACTTTC. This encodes CASSERAGESKGANVLTF. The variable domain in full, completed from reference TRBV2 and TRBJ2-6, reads EPEVTQTPSHQVTQMGQEVILRCVPISNHLYFYWYRQILGQKVEFLVSFYNNEISEKSEIFDDQFSVERPDGSNFTLKIRSTKLEDSAMYFCASSERAGESKGANVLTFGAGSRLTVL.

CDR3 protein: CASSLGGTRPQHF. The CDR3 DNA follows: TGTGCCAGCAGCTTGGGGGGAACTCGGCCCCAGCATTTT. The V gene is TRBV5-6, the J gene TRBJ1-5; D not resolved. The CDR3 is 13 amino acids. CDR1 SGHDT and CDR2 YYEEEE come from the germline V gene. V lost 0 bases to trimming and J lost 9 bases, with 10 bases between them.

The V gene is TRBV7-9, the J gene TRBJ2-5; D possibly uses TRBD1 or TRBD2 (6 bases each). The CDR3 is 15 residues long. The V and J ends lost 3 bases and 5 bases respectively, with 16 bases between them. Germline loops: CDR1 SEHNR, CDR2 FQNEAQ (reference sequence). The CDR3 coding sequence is TGTGCCAGCAGCTTGGGGGGCCCTGCGGGGGAGACCCAGTACTTC. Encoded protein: CASSLGGPAGETQYF.

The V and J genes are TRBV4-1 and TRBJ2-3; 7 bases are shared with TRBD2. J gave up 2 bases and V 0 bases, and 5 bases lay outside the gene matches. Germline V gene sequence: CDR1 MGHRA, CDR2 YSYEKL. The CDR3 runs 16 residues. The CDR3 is CASSQDWGGNTDTQYF. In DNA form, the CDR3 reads TGCGCCAGCAGCCAAGATTGGGGGGGGAACACAGATACGCAGTATTTT.

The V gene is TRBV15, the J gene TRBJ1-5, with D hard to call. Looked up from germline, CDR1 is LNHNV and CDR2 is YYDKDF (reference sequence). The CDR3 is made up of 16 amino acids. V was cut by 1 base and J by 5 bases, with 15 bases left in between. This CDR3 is CATSRGAGGVYQPQHF. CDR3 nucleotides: TGTGCCACCAGCAGAGGGGCAGGCGGGGTTTATCAGCCCCAGCATTTT.

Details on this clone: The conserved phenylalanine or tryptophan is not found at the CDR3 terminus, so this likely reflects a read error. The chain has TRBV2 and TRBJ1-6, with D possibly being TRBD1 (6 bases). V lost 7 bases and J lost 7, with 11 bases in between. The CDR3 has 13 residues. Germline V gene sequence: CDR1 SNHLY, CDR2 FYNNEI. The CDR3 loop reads CASKGDTNSPLHL. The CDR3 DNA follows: TGTGCCAGCAAGGGGGACACCAATTCACCCCTCCACCTT.

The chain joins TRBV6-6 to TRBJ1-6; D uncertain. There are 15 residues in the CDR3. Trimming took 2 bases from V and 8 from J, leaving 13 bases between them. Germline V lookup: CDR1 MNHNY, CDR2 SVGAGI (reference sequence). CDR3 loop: CASSYDPGVDSPLHF. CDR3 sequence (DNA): TGTGCCAGCAGTTACGACCCGGGAGTTGATTCACCCCTCCACTTT.

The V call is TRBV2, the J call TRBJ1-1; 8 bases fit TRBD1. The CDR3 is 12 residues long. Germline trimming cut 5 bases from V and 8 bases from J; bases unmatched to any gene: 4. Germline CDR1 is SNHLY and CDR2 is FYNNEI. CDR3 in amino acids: CASSQNRGEAFF. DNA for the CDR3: TGTGCCAGCAGTCAGAACAGGGGGGAAGCTTTCTTT.

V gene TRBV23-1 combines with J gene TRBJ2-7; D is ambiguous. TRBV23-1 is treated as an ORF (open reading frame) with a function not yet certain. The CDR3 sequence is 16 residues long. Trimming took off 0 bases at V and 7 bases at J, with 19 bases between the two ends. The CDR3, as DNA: TGCGCCAGCAGTCAATCTAAGTTAAGGATTGGGCGGGAGCAGTACTTC. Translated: CASSQSKLRIGREQYF.

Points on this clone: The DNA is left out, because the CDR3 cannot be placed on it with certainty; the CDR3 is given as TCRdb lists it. CDR3: CATSILGKQETQYF. The chain combines TRBV15 with TRBJ2-5. The CDR3 sequence runs 14 residues, both termini included. The germline V gene has CDR1 LNHNV and CDR2 YYDKDF (reference sequence).

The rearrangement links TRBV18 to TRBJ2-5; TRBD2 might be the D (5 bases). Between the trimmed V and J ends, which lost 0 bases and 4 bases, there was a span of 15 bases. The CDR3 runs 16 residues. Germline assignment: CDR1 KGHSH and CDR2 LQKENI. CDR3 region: CASSPPQTAGIETQYF. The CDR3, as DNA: TGTGCCAGCTCACCACCACAGACCGCGGGTATAGAGACCCAGTACTTC. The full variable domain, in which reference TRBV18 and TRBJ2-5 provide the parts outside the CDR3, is NAGVMQNPRHLVRRRGQEARLRCSPMKGHSHVYWYRQLPEEGLKFMVYLQKENIIDESGMPKERFSAEFPKEGPSILRIQQVVRGDSAAYFCASSPPQTAGIETQYFGPGTRLLVL.

In nucleotides, the CDR3 is TGTGCCACCTCGCGACCCGGAGATTCACCCCTCCACTTT. It yields the protein CATSRPGDSPLHF. This chain joins TRBV7-2 and TRBJ1-6; D ambiguous. CDR1 SGHTA and CDR2 FQGNSA come from the germline V gene. V was cut by 10 bases and J by 8 bases, with 15 bases left in between. The CDR3 is 13 residues long.